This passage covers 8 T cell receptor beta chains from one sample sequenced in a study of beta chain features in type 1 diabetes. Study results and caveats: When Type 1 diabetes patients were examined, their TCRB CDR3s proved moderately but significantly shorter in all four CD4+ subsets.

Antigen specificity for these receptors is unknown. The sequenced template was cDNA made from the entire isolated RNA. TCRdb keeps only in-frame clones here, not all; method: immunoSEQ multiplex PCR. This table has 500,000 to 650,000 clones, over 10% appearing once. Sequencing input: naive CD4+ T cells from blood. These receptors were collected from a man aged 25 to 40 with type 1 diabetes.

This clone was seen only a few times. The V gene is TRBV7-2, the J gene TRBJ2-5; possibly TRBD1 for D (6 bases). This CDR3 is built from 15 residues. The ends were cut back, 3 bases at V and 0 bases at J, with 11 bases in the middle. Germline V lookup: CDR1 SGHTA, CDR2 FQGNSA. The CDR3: CASSFWTANQETQYF. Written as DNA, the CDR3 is TGTGCCAGCAGCTTTTGGACAGCTAACCAAGAGACCCAGTACTTC.

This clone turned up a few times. DNA of the CDR3: TGTGCCACCAGCAGACCCGGGGTTAACACTGAAGCTTTCTTT. This sequence encodes CATSRPGVNTEAFF. The V call is TRBV15, the J call TRBJ1-1, with D unresolved. Germline assignment: CDR1 LNHNV and CDR2 YYDKDF (reference sequence). The CDR3 is 14 amino acids. Trimming removed 2 bases from V and 2 bases from J, with 9 bases in between.

Here the CDR3 reads CAWSIGIYTGELFF. Here the CDR3 DNA reads TGTGCCTGGAGTATAGGGATTTACACCGGGGAGCTGTTTTTT. The rearrangement links TRBV30 to TRBJ2-2; no firm D call. CDR1 is GTSNPN and CDR2 is SVGIG in the germline V gene (reference sequence). The V end lost 2 bases, the J end lost 3 bases, and 10 bases lay between the germline ends. This CDR3 comprises 14 residues. The whole variable domain, filled in from reference TRBV30 and TRBJ2-2, reads SQTIHQWPATLVQPVGSPLSLECTVEGTSNPNLYWYRQAAGRGLQLLFYSVGIGQISSEVPQNLSASRPQDRQFILSSKKLLLSDSGFYLCAWSIGIYTGELFFGEGSRLTVL.

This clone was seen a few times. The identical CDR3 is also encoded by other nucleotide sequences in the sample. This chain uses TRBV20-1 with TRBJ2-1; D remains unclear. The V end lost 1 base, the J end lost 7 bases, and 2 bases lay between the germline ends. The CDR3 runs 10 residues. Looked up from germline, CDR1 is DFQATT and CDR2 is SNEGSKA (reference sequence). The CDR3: CSARVNEQFF. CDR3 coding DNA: TGCAGTGCTAGAGTGAATGAGCAGTTCTTC.

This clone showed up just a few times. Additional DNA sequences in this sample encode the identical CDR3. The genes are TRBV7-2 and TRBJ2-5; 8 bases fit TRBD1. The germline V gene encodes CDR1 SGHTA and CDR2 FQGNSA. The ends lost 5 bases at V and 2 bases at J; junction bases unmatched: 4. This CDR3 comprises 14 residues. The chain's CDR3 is CASSPQGAQETQYF. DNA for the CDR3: TGTGCCAGCAGCCCGCAGGGGGCACAAGAGACCCAGTACTTC.

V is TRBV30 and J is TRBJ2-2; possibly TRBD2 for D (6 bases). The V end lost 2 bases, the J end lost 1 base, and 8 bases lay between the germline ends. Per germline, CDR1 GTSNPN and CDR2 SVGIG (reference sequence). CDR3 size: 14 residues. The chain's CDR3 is CAWSSSVNTGELFF. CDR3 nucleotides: TGTGCCTGGAGTTCTAGCGTGAACACCGGGGAGCTGTTTTTT.

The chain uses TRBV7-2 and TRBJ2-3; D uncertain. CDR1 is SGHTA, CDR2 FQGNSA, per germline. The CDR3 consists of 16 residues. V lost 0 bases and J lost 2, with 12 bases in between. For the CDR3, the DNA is TGTGCCAGCAGCTTAGCCTGGGGTGGGTCCACAGATACGCAGTATTTT. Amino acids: CASSLAWGGSTDTQYF. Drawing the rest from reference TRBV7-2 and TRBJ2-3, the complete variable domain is GAGVSQSPSNKVTEKGKDVELRCDPISGHTALYWYRQSLGQGLEFLIYFQGNSAPDKSGLPSDRFSAERTGGSVSTLTIQRTQQEDSAVYLCASSLAWGGSTDTQYFGPGTRLTVL.

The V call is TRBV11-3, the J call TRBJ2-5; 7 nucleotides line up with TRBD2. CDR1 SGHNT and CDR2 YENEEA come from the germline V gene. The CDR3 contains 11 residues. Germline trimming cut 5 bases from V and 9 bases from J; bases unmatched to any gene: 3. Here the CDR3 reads CASSAGDAQYF. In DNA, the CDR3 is TGTGCCAGCAGCGCGGGGGATGCCCAGTACTTC.